This T cell receptor beta chain emerged from a study of beta chain features in type 1 diabetes. Study in general: Cell yields, gender and age were comparable in patients and healthy donors.

This clone was seen at least ten times. What it binds is not known. The junction departs from the called germline gene at one end, perhaps through a read error. Per the germline V gene, CDR1 is MNHNY and CDR2 is SVGAGI (reference sequence). The CDR3 totals 14 residues. Notes on the study in general: Moderately but significantly shorter TCRB CDR3s were found in Type 1 diabetes patients in all four CD4+ subsets.

Each of the CD4+ naive, central memory, regulatory and stem cell-like memory populations was sorted via CD45RO/CCR7/CD25/CD127/CD95/CD27. Sequencing targeted expressed TCRB transcripts, as all isolated RNA had been reverse transcribed. TCRdb's copy holds only in-frame clones and misses some; the assay was immunoSEQ multiplex PCR. This sample has 300,000 to 450,000 clones, with roughly a tenth found just once. Specimen: central memory CD4+ T cells from blood. V is TRBV6-6 and J is TRBJ2-1, with D maybe TRBD1 (5 bases). This clonotype originated in a man in his thirties or forties with type 1 diabetes. The CDR3 is CASSYSVGATEPFF. DNA of the CDR3: TGTGCCAGCAGTTACTCGGTTGGGGCAACTGAGCCGTTCTTC.